A single sample is the source of the 20 T cell receptor beta chains below, sequenced in a study of identical twins. TCRdb called the 5' RACE reads again in MiXCR, with one record for every CDR3 protein. The sample contains about 250,000 distinct CDR3 sequences, about 8% of which appear only once. These data also featured in a second study, about yellow fever vaccine responses in identical twins.

The sequenced sample consisted of CD8+ T cells sorted from blood. These receptors were obtained from a woman aged 18-29 years in good health.

The rearrangement uses TRBV6-1 and TRBJ2-4, with 8 bases aligning to TRBD1. This CDR3 spans 14 amino acids. Germline trimming cut 9 bases from V and 0 bases from J; bases unmatched to any gene: 4. From germline, CDR1 is MNHNS and CDR2 SASEGT. CDR3 sequence: CASMDRVAKNIQYF. DNA for the CDR3: TGTGCCAGTATGGACAGGGTAGCCAAAAACATTCAGTACTTC.

The chain joins TRBV5-1 to TRBJ2-7, with 11 bases matching TRBD1. V was pared by 7 bases and J by 6 bases, with 6 bases of the junction left unmatched. Germline V gives CDR1 SGHRS, CDR2 YFSETQ. The length of the CDR3 is 13 residues. DNA for the CDR3: TGCGCCAGCCGCGGACAGGGGGCTATCGAGCAGTACTTC. It codes for CASRGQGAIEQYF. The full variable domain, in which reference TRBV5-1 and TRBJ2-7 provide the parts outside the CDR3, is KAGVTQTPRYLIKTRGQQVTLSCSPISGHRSVSWYQQTPGQGLQFLFEYFSETQRNKGNFPGRFSGRQFSNSRSEMNVSTLELGDSALYLCASRGQGAIEQYFGPGTRLTVT.

This clonotype was observed a few times. The chain employs TRBV27 and TRBJ2-2, with 11 bases identical to TRBD2. CDR3 size: 18 residues. Per the germline V gene, CDR1 is MNHEY and CDR2 is SMNVEV (reference sequence). V lost 6 bases to trimming and J lost 1 base; unmatched junction nucleotides: 10. The CDR3 protein is CASRNLAGGPMNTGELFF. The CDR3 nucleotides are TGTGCCAGCAGGAATCTAGCGGGGGGCCCCATGAACACCGGGGAGCTGTTTTTT.

In this sample, this clonotype turned up a few times. The chain combines TRBV18 with TRBJ2-2; possible D gene TRBD2, 5 bases. Trimming removed 3 bases from V and 5 bases from J, with 10 bases in between. This CDR3 is built from 14 residues. Per germline, CDR1 KGHSH and CDR2 LQKENI. CDR3 loop: CASSPLRDTGELFF. In nucleotides, the CDR3 is TGTGCCAGCTCACCCCTGAGGGATACCGGGGAGCTGTTTTTT. Together with reference TRBV18 and TRBJ2-2, the CDR3 gives the full variable domain: NAGVMQNPRHLVRRRGQEARLRCSPMKGHSHVYWYRQLPEEGLKFMVYLQKENIIDESGMPKERFSAEFPKEGPSILRIQQVVRGDSAAYFCASSPLRDTGELFFGEGSRLTVL.

This rearrangement joins TRBV10-3 to TRBJ2-3; 9 bases match TRBD2. Trimming cost V 4 bases and J 0 bases; bases outside gene matches: 8. Per the germline V gene, CDR1 is ENHRY and CDR2 is SYGVKD. This CDR3 region has 17 residues. In DNA, the CDR3 is TGTGCCATCAGTGCTGGCGGGGGGGTATCTAGCACAGATACGCAGTATTTT. Its protein is CAISAGGGVSSTDTQYF.

The table lists this clonotype with many counts. The chain carries TRBV12-3 or TRBV12-4 and TRBJ2-1, with a possible D match to TRBD2 (5 bases). This CDR3 is 13 amino acids long. V was shortened by 7 bases and J by 5 bases, with 12 bases between the two germline ends. The CDR3 DNA sequence: TGTGCCAGCATCGGACCGGGAAACAATGAGCAGTTCTTC. The encoded protein is CASIGPGNNEQFF.

This clonotype was counted ten times or more. V and J are TRBV6-2 or TRBV6-3 and TRBJ2-1; D may be TRBD2 (6 bases). The CDR3 sequence is 13 residues long. V dropped 6 bases and J dropped 8 bases, with 14 bases sitting between them. CDR1 MNHEY and CDR2 SVGEGT come from the germline V gene. The CDR3 bases are TGTGCCAGCAGCCCCGGGACTTCATATGAGCAGTTCTTC. Translation gives CASSPGTSYEQFF.

This clonotype was detected a few times. CDR3 protein: CASSQDRHGLFF. CDR3 in DNA: TGCGCCAGCAGCCAAGACCGGCATGGGCTGTTTTTT. The chain has TRBV4-3 and TRBJ2-2; no clear D. V was shortened by 0 bases and J by 13 bases, with 9 bases between the two germline ends. Per the germline V gene, CDR1 is LGHNA and CDR2 is YSLEER. The CDR3 contains 12 residues.

This clonotype turned up a few times. The chain employs TRBV6-5 and TRBJ2-1; 9 bases are shared with TRBD2. The CDR3 runs to 14 residues. With V trimmed by 4 bases and J by 7 bases, 5 bases remained unmatched. CDR1 and CDR2 (germline): MNHEY, SVGAGI. CDR3 sequence (DNA): TGTGCCAGCAGTTTTCTAGCGGGGATGAATGAGCAGTTCTTC. Amino acid sequence: CASSFLAGMNEQFF.

This clonotype has ten or more counts. The genes are TRBV25-1 and TRBJ2-1; tentatively, D is TRBD2 (6 bases). This CDR3 region has 14 residues. V lost 4 bases, J lost 10 bases, and 17 bases lay in between. Germline CDR1 MGHDK, CDR2 SYGVNS. CDR3 region: CASSGHLKGLEQFF. The CDR3 DNA is TGTGCCAGCAGTGGCCATCTAAAGGGACTCGAGCAGTTCTTC.

This clonotype occurred a few times. V and J are TRBV6-2 or TRBV6-3 and TRBJ2-1; maybe TRBD2 (6 bases). Germline lookup yields CDR1 MNHEY and CDR2 SVGEGT. The CDR3 extends over 15 amino acids. Deletions cut 7 bases from V and 6 bases from J, with 19 bases between. CDR3 protein: CASIVAESRSNEQFF. CDR3 nucleotide sequence: TGTGCCAGCATTGTAGCGGAGTCCCGCTCCAATGAGCAGTTCTTC.

This clonotype was picked up a small number of times. The chain combines TRBV7-9 with TRBJ2-3; D may be TRBD2 (6 bases). V gave up 0 bases and J gave up 4 bases, with 14 bases separating them. CDR1 is SEHNR, CDR2 FQNEAQ, per germline (reference sequence). The CDR3 covers 16 residues. The CDR3 nucleotides are TGTGCCAGCAGCTTAGCGGGACTCCCGGGAGCAGATACGCAGTATTTT. Translated: CASSLAGLPGADTQYF. Full variable domain (rest looked up from reference TRBV7-9 and TRBJ2-3): DTGVSQNPRHKITKRGQNVTFRCDPISEHNRLYWYRQTLGQGPEFLTYFQNEAQLEKSRLLSDRFSAERPKGSFSTLEIQRTEQGDSAMYLCASSLAGLPGADTQYFGPGTRLTVL.

The table lists this clonotype with a few counts. The chain's CDR3 is CASTGLAGLASNTGELFF. For the CDR3, the DNA is TGTGCCAGCACTGGACTAGCGGGGCTTGCGTCGAACACCGGGGAGCTGTTTTTT. The chain couples TRBV11-1 to TRBJ2-2, with 12 nucleotides matching TRBD2. This CDR3 has 18 residues. The V and J ends lost 7 bases and 0 bases, in that order; junction bases with no gene match: 9. Germline V lookup: CDR1 SGHAT, CDR2 FQDESV (reference sequence).

This clonotype was observed at least ten times. This sequence joins TRBV29-1 and TRBJ2-1, with 8 bases aligning to TRBD2. The CDR3 is 14 residues long. Germline CDR1 is SQVTM and CDR2 is ANQGSEA. J was trimmed by 0 bases and V by 7 bases; bases with no gene match: 5. CDR3 nucleotides: TGCAGCGAGACGGGGGGGAGCTCCTACAATGAGCAGTTCTTC. Translating it yields CSETGGSSYNEQFF.

V and J are TRBV7-9 and TRBJ2-6; D is unresolved. CDR3 length equals 16 residues. Germline V lookup: CDR1 SEHNR, CDR2 FQNEAQ (reference sequence). Trimming took 5 bases from V and 0 from J, leaving 11 bases between them. The CDR3 nucleotides are TGTGCCAGCAGCCAACCTCTTATCTCTGGGGCCAACGTCCTGACTTTC. This gives the protein CASSQPLISGANVLTF.

This clonotype came up many times. This rearrangement joins TRBV7-9 to TRBJ2-2; unclear D gene. V dropped 10 bases and J dropped 0 bases, with 9 bases sitting between them. The CDR3 runs 13 residues. In germline, CDR1 is SEHNR, CDR2 FQNEAQ (reference sequence). CDR3: CAKGNPNTGELFF. DNA for the CDR3: TGTGCCAAAGGGAATCCGAACACCGGGGAGCTGTTTTTT.

In this sample, this clonotype turned up many times. The V call is TRBV12-3 or TRBV12-4, the J call TRBJ2-5; the D is unclear. V gave up 6 bases and J gave up 3 bases, with 11 bases separating them. The CDR3 sequence is 13 residues long. The CDR3 loop reads CASSIVREETQYF. The CDR3 DNA is TGTGCCAGCAGCATCGTCCGGGAAGAGACCCAGTACTTC.

The sample holds a few counts of this clonotype. V usage is TRBV15 and J usage is TRBJ2-1; weak D call: TRBD1 (6 bases). The germline gives CDR1 LNHNV, CDR2 YYDKDF (reference sequence). V was trimmed by 4 bases and J by 1 base, leaving 11 bases between them. The CDR3 has 15 residues. Here the CDR3 DNA reads TGTGCCACCAGCACCAACAGGGAGTCCTACAATGAGCAGTTCTTC. Amino acids: CATSTNRESYNEQFF.

The rearrangement joins TRBV24-1 to TRBJ2-7; D ambiguous. Germline lookup yields CDR1 KGHDR and CDR2 SFDVKD. CDR3 length: 13 amino acids. Trimming took off 4 bases at V and 5 bases at J, with 11 bases between the two ends. In nucleotides, the CDR3 is TGTGCCACCAGTGAGCCCTTCAGCGACGAGCAGTACTTC. It yields the protein CATSEPFSDEQYF.

The genes are TRBV12-3 or TRBV12-4 and TRBJ1-3; D not resolved. Trimming removed 8 bases from V and 4 bases from J, with 21 bases in between. The CDR3 is made up of 16 amino acids. CDR3 amino acids: CASRNRTVMGGNTIYF. The DNA of the CDR3 is TGTGCCAGCCGGAACCGGACGGTAATGGGAGGAAACACCATATATTTT.